This T cell receptor beta chain was profiled in a study of Ad26.COV2.S vaccination and SARS-CoV-2 variants. Background on the study: The donor was enrolled in the Ad26.COV2.S arm of the COV1001 trial.

Treatment reported: over 15 received Ad26.COV2.S at low or high dose, single or two shots; 5 received placebo; per-sample allocation not given. Day 63 after the first injection of vaccine or placebo was the sampling time. This Boston cohort included adults aged 18-55 years. The shot given was an Ad26 vector that makes Wuhan-strain SARS-CoV-2 spike. Assay: immunoSEQ multiplex PCR; the TCRdb copy retains only in-frame clones and omits some. The sample includes 500,000 or so clones, 87% of them seen just once. Germline V gene lookup returns CDR1 LGHDT and CDR2 YNNKEL (reference sequence). V was cut by 3 bases and J by 6 bases, with 12 bases left in between. The CDR3 extends over 13 amino acids.

The gene calls are TRBV3-1 (or the pseudogene TRBV3-2) and TRBJ2-7; unclear D gene. The clonotype comes from a person aged 18-60 years who received the Ad26.COV2.S COVID-19 vaccine or a placebo. Sequenced here: peripheral blood, sampled in a trial of Ad26.COV2.S vaccine versus placebo. Here the CDR3 reads CASSQAAGVEQYF. The DNA for the CDR3 is TGTGCCAGCAGCCAGGCAGCTGGGGTCGAGCAGTACTTC.